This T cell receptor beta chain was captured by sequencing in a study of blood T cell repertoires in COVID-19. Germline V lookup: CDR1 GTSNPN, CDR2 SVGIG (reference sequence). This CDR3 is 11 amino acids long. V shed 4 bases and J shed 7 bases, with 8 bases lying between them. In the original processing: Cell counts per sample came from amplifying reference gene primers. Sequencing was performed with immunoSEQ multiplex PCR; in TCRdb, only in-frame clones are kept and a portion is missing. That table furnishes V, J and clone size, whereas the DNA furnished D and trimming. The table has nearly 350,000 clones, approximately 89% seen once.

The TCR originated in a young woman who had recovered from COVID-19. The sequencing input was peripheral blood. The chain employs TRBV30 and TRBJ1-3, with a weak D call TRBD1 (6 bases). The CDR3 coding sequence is TGTGCCTGGACAGGGGCGAACACCATATATTTT. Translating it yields CAWTGANTIYF.